Below are 29 T cell receptor beta chains sequenced from a single sample in a study of post-analysis software for immune sequencing data. Study-wide results and caveats: When patients were compared with controls, a handful of TRBV segments were more frequent, TRBV5-6, TRBV5-1 and TRBV20-1 among them.

These TCRs are of unknown antigen specificity. cDNA libraries for TCR beta contained unique molecular identifiers. TCRdb re-called the PCR reads with MiXCR, one entry per CDR3 protein. The data contain hundreds of thousands of distinct CDR3 sequences, roughly 45% of them singletons. Sequencing was performed on blood. The receptor source for this set is a girl between 5 and 17 years old with multiple sclerosis.

This clonotype turned up a few times. V gene TRBV11-2 combines with J gene TRBJ2-1; TRBD1 matches 11 bases. The J segment lost 7 bases and the V segment lost 5 bases, leaving 10 bases of the junction unmatched. This CDR3 spans 16 amino acids. Germline CDR1 reads SGHAT; CDR2 reads FQNNGV. The CDR3 DNA reads as TGTGCCAGCAGCCAGATAGGACAGGGGGCTCGGAATGAGCAGTTCTTC. It translates to CASSQIGQGARNEQFF.

The CDR3 coding sequence is TGTGCCAGCAGCCGGGGGGGGCAGCCCGATGAGCAGTTCTTC. Translated, it gives CASSRGGQPDEQFF. The gene calls are TRBV7-6 and TRBJ2-1, with 8 bases identical to TRBD2. Germline CDR1 SGHVS, CDR2 FNYEAQ. The V gene end was trimmed by 5 bases and the J gene end by 8 bases; junction bases not matched to a gene: 8. This CDR3 is built from 14 residues.

The chain recombines TRBV7-8 with TRBJ2-5; 9 nucleotides line up with TRBD1. The J call may be mistaken, given a closer DNA end match to TRBJ2-7. The CDR3 loop spans 15 amino acids. CDR1 and CDR2 (germline): SGHVS, FQNEAQ. The chain's CDR3 is CASSPHGTGLSEQYF. In nucleotides, the CDR3 is TGTGCCAGCAGCCCCCACGGGACAGGGTTGTCCGAGCAGTACTTC.

The DNA of the CDR3 is TGTGCCAGCAGCATAGGGAATGAGCAGTACTTC. Protein sequence: CASSIGNEQYF. This chain joins TRBV11-2 and TRBJ2-7; D gene unclear. Trimming cost V 5 bases and J 7 bases, with 9 bases left between them. CDR3 length: 11 amino acids. Germline-derived CDR1 and CDR2 are SGHAT and FQNNGV.

This clonotype appeared a few times. The V gene is TRBV7-3, the J gene TRBJ2-3; TRBD1 might be the D (5 bases). The CDR3 sequence is 16 residues long. From germline, CDR1 is SGHTA and CDR2 FQGTGA. The germline V and J ends were trimmed by 0 bases and 1 base, with 11 bases remaining between them. Written as DNA, the CDR3 is TGTGCCAGCAGCTTAACGGCAGGGATGGGCACAGATACGCAGTATTTT. Translating gives CASSLTAGMGTDTQYF.

The chain uses TRBV4-1 and TRBJ2-1; 8 nucleotides align to TRBD2. The CDR3 runs to 15 residues. The germline V gene has CDR1 MGHRA and CDR2 YSYEKL. V shed 3 bases and J 6 bases; nucleotides not matched to a gene: 7. The CDR3 DNA sequence: TGCGCCAGCAGCCAGGTGGCTAGCGGGCTCAATGAGCAGTTCTTC. It codes for CASSQVASGLNEQFF.

This clonotype was recorded a few times. The genes are TRBV29-1 and TRBJ2-3, with D tentatively TRBD1 (6 bases). The V end lost 0 bases, the J end lost 8 bases, and 12 bases lay between the germline ends. This CDR3 comprises 13 residues. Germline-derived CDR1 and CDR2 are SQVTM and ANQGSEA. The CDR3 DNA reads TGCAGCGTTGAAGACAGGGGTTTCGGTACGCAGTATTTT. As protein: CSVEDRGFGTQYF.

This clonotype has more than one count but fewer than ten. The chain has TRBV4-2 and TRBJ2-5, with TRBD2 identical over 10 bases. Unmatched junction bases numbered 8, after V lost 0 bases and J lost 1 base. Germline values: CDR1 LGHNA, CDR2 YNFKEQ. The CDR3 runs to 18 residues. This chain's CDR3 is CASSQDLPSGRGQETQYF. The DNA for the CDR3 is TGTGCCAGCAGCCAAGACCTGCCGAGCGGGAGGGGCCAAGAGACCCAGTACTTC.

The rearrangement joins TRBV20-1 to TRBJ2-3; the D gene is possibly TRBD2 (5 bases). V was pared by 0 bases and J by 0 bases, with 10 bases between. The germline gives CDR1 DFQATT, CDR2 SNEGSKA (reference sequence). This CDR3 contains 15 residues. CDR3 sequence reads: CSARDSTRSTDTQYF. For the CDR3, the DNA is TGCAGTGCTAGAGATAGTACTAGAAGCACAGATACGCAGTATTTT.

The rearrangement uses TRBV18 and TRBJ2-1; 9 bases line up with TRBD2. J gave up 8 bases and V 0 bases, and 5 bases lay outside the gene matches. Germline V gene lookup returns CDR1 KGHSH and CDR2 LQKENI. The CDR3 extends over 15 amino acids. The CDR3 reads CASSPPGAGGHEQFF. The CDR3 nucleotides are TGTGCCAGCTCACCACCGGGTGCGGGAGGGCATGAGCAGTTCTTC. Full variable domain (missing parts from reference TRBV18 and TRBJ2-1): NAGVMQNPRHLVRRRGQEARLRCSPMKGHSHVYWYRQLPEEGLKFMVYLQKENIIDESGMPKERFSAEFPKEGPSILRIQQVVRGDSAAYFCASSPPGAGGHEQFFGPGTRLTVL.

This sequence joins TRBV28 and TRBJ2-7, with a weak D call TRBD1 (6 bases). Germline CDR1 MDHEN, CDR2 SYDVKM. This CDR3 has 16 residues. Deletions cut 3 bases from V and 0 bases from J, with 15 bases between. As DNA, the CDR3 is TGTGCCAGCAGTTTCTCCTTGCCAGGGGCCTCCTACGAGCAGTACTTC. This encodes CASSFSLPGASYEQYF.

In this sample, this clonotype turned up a few times. V usage is TRBV15 and J usage is TRBJ2-1; TRBD1 is a possible D gene (5 bases). Germline lookup yields CDR1 LNHNV and CDR2 YYDKDF (reference sequence). The CDR3 length is 16 residues. V was cut by 7 bases and J by 4 bases, with 20 bases left in between. In nucleotides, the CDR3 is TGTGCCACCAACGTAGGGGAAAGAGGATCTTACAATGAGCAGTTCTTC. It encodes CATNVGERGSYNEQFF.

V gene TRBV20-1 combines with J gene TRBJ1-1; D not certain. V was shortened by 3 bases and J by 2 bases, with 16 bases between the two germline ends. In germline, CDR1 is DFQATT, CDR2 SNEGSKA (reference sequence). The length of the CDR3 is 15 residues. CDR3 residues: CSASPAREVNTEAFF. Here the CDR3 DNA reads TGCAGTGCTAGTCCGGCCCGGGAGGTTAACACTGAAGCTTTCTTT.

The rearrangement uses TRBV20-1 and TRBJ2-7; D call uncertain. This CDR3 contains 12 residues. Germline V gives CDR1 DFQATT, CDR2 SNEGSKA (reference sequence). V lost 0 bases to trimming and J lost 5 bases, with 8 bases between them. The CDR3 DNA is TGCAGTGCTAGAGATCCGAACCACGAGCAGTACTTC. Its translation: CSARDPNHEQYF.

The chain links TRBV20-1 to TRBJ2-7, with 11 nucleotides matching TRBD2. V trimming: 6 bases; J trimming: 0 bases; junction bases outside the gene matches: 7. The CDR3 is made up of 15 amino acids. Germline V gives CDR1 DFQATT, CDR2 SNEGSKA (reference sequence). CDR3 residues: CSAQLAGVYSYEQYF. The CDR3 nucleotides read TGCAGTGCGCAACTAGCGGGGGTCTACTCCTACGAGCAGTACTTC.

The rearrangement links TRBV6-6 to TRBJ1-2, with 7 bases fitting TRBD1. Germline CDR1 and CDR2: MNHNY and SVGAGI (reference sequence). The CDR3 covers 15 residues. The trim removed 6 bases at V and 1 base at J, leaving 8 bases unmatched. The CDR3: CASSSTTGDNYGYTF. CDR3 in DNA: TGTGCCAGCAGCTCCACTACAGGGGATAACTATGGCTACACCTTC.

The table lists this clonotype with a few counts. The chain links TRBV10-1 to TRBJ2-1; 11 bases are shared with TRBD2. The CDR3 extends over 15 amino acids. Trimming took 8 bases from V and 7 from J; bases not matched to a gene: 10. Germline assignment: CDR1 WNHNN and CDR2 SYGVQD (reference sequence). Here the CDR3 DNA reads TGCGCCAGCTCCAAACCGACTAGCGGGATTAATGAGCAGTTCTTC. Protein product: CASSKPTSGINEQFF.

V is TRBV2 and J is TRBJ1-5; D remains ambiguous. The V end lost 3 bases, the J end lost 4 bases, and 10 bases lay between the germline ends. The CDR3 is 14 residues long. Germline lookup yields CDR1 SNHLY and CDR2 FYNNEI. The CDR3 loop reads CASSDGTGNQPQHF. The CDR3, as DNA: TGTGCCAGCAGTGATGGAACGGGTAATCAGCCCCAGCATTTT. Full variable domain (rest looked up from reference TRBV2 and TRBJ1-5): EPEVTQTPSHQVTQMGQEVILRCVPISNHLYFYWYRQILGQKVEFLVSFYNNEISEKSEIFDDQFSVERPDGSNFTLKIRSTKLEDSAMYFCASSDGTGNQPQHFGDGTRLSIL.

V is TRBV10-3 and J is TRBJ2-1, with D perhaps TRBD1 (6 bases). The CDR3 is made up of 13 amino acids. CDR1 is ENHRY, CDR2 SYGVKD, per germline. Deletions cut 7 bases from V and 7 bases from J, with 14 bases between. The CDR3 sequence is CAINSQGNNEQFF. CDR3 sequence (DNA): TGTGCCATCAATTCCCAGGGGAATAATGAGCAGTTCTTC.

The CDR3 DNA is TGCGCCAGCAGCCGTAATTCACAGGGGGAGCAGTTCTTC. Residues: CASSRNSQGEQFF. The V gene is TRBV5-1, the J gene TRBJ2-1, with 7 positions matching TRBD1. J lost 10 bases, V lost 4 bases, and 8 bases had no gene match. Germline V CDR1 and CDR2: SGHRS, YFSETQ. The CDR3 length is 13 residues.

The chain uses TRBV9 and TRBJ1-1; 7 nucleotides align to TRBD1. Unmatched junction bases numbered 2, after V lost 0 bases and J lost 6 bases. The CDR3 totals 13 residues. From germline, CDR1 is SGDLS and CDR2 YYNGEE. For the CDR3, the DNA is TGTGCCAGCAGCGTAGAGGGGGCTCCTGAAGCTTTCTTT. It translates to CASSVEGAPEAFF.

In its sample, this clonotype was seen a few times. This sequence joins TRBV6-1 and TRBJ2-1; D unclear. Germline lookup yields CDR1 MNHNS and CDR2 SASEGT. V was clipped by 5 bases and J by 6 bases, with 5 bases between them. The CDR3 consists of 11 residues. CDR3 region: CASSRLNEQFF. The CDR3 nucleotides are TGTGCCAGCAGTAGGCTCAATGAGCAGTTCTTC.

This clonotype has a handful of counts. The chain links TRBV10-2 to TRBJ2-7; D is ambiguous. Trimming stripped 3 bases from V and 7 bases from J, with 13 bases between. Germline V gene data show CDR1 as WSHSY and CDR2 as SAAADI. This CDR3 contains 13 residues. This CDR3 is CASSDSTALEQYF. The CDR3 nucleotides are TGCGCCAGCAGTGATTCGACCGCCTTGGAGCAGTACTTC.

The chain uses TRBV15 and TRBJ2-7; 8 nucleotides align to TRBD1. Trimming took 9 bases from V and 2 from J; bases not matched to a gene: 6. The germline V gene encodes CDR1 LNHNV and CDR2 YYDKDF (reference sequence). The CDR3 is 13 amino acids. CDR3 coding DNA: TGTGCCACAAGGGACAGGACAACCTACGAGCAGTACTTC. Translated, it gives CATRDRTTYEQYF.

This rearrangement joins TRBV7-3 to TRBJ2-1; possibly TRBD2 for D (7 bases). V was trimmed by 9 bases and J by 5 bases, leaving 17 bases between them. This CDR3 is built from 14 residues. Germline V gene data show CDR1 as SGHTA and CDR2 as FQGTGA. The CDR3 region is CARKGGERDNEQFF. Written as DNA, the CDR3 is TGTGCCAGAAAGGGGGGGGAGAGGGACAATGAGCAGTTCTTC.

The V and J genes are TRBV7-9 and TRBJ1-2; D ambiguous. The CDR3 sequence is 13 residues long. CDR1 and CDR2 from the germline V gene are SEHNR and FQNEAQ (reference sequence). The V and J ends lost 5 bases and 2 bases respectively, with 9 bases between them. The CDR3 bases are TGTGCCAGCAGCGCGGGCCAAAACTATGGCTACACCTTC. Its translation is CASSAGQNYGYTF.

The rearrangement uses TRBV10-3 and TRBJ1-4; 9 bases fit TRBD1. With V trimmed by 3 bases and J by 5 bases, 4 bases remained unmatched. CDR1 is ENHRY and CDR2 is SYGVKD in the germline V gene. The CDR3 length is 15 residues. The CDR3, as DNA: TGTGCCATCAGTGACGGGGACAGGGACAATGAAAAACTGTTTTTT. Its translation is CAISDGDRDNEKLFF.

This clonotype has just a few counts. The V call is TRBV12-3 or TRBV12-4, the J call TRBJ1-6; D remains ambiguous. This CDR3 spans 13 amino acids. V dropped 3 bases and J dropped 7 bases, with 7 bases sitting between them. CDR3 DNA sequence: TGTGCCAGCAGTTTTCAAAGGAATTCACCCCTCCACTTT. It specifies CASSFQRNSPLHF.

The chain carries TRBV15 and TRBJ1-3, with D hard to call. This CDR3 spans 16 amino acids. V was pared by 0 bases and J by 0 bases, with 9 bases between. The germline V gene has CDR1 LNHNV and CDR2 YYDKDF (reference sequence). CDR3 sequence reads: CATSREGPSSGNTIYF. The CDR3, as DNA: TGTGCCACCAGCAGAGAAGGTCCAAGCTCTGGAAACACCATATATTTT.